The clone carrying this TCR beta chain was detected many times. The antigen is not known. This record belongs to a study of molecular identifiers for immune sequencing clone quantification. TCRdb re-called the PCR reads through MiXCR, storing one row per CDR3 protein. This sample has about 640,000 distinct CDR3 sequences, with 15% to 20% found just once. Broader study findings: More than 99% of effector molecules, versus under 1% of naive-cell molecules, belonged to clones above 20 RNA copies.

The CDR3 consists of 13 residues. Trimming shortened V by 9 bases and J by 6 bases, and 17 bases separated the two germline ends. The sequenced sample was naive CD8+ T cells from blood, with Jurkat cell RNA spiked in. The subset: FACS-sorted CD8+CD4-CCR7+CD45RA+ naive T cells. The chain links TRBV12-3 or TRBV12-4 to TRBJ1-2, with D possibly matching TRBD1 (5 bases). This TCR derives from a human donor in good health. Some libraries in this study had Jurkat cell RNA spiked in. This CDR3 is CARNVRDGNGYTF. The CDR3 DNA is TGTGCCAGAAATGTCAGGGATGGCAATGGCTACACCTTC.